These 8 T cell receptor beta chains were all obtained from the same sample, sequenced in a study of cytomegalovirus exposure and HLA in healthy donors. The study ran its PCR with 60 Vbeta and 13 Jbeta primers. Assay: immunoSEQ multiplex PCR; the TCRdb copy retains only in-frame clones and omits some. The table includes about 180,000 clones, around three quarters detected once. The sequencing sample was made of PBMCs. The receptors come from a woman in her 40s in good health and CMV-seronegative.

The chain couples TRBV5-4 to TRBJ2-4; tentatively, D is TRBD1 (6 bases). V dropped 0 bases and J dropped 6 bases, with 16 bases sitting between them. CDR1 and CDR2 (germline): SGHNT, YYREEE (reference sequence). The CDR3 covers 16 residues. For the CDR3, the DNA is TGTGCCAGCAGCTTGGGGACAGAGCGCTACAGAAACATTCAGTACTTC. Its protein product is CASSLGTERYRNIQYF.

The rearrangement uses TRBV6-4 and TRBJ2-2; TRBD1 aligns across 9 bases. V lost 6 bases to trimming and J lost 7 bases; unmatched junction nucleotides: 6. Germline CDR1 reads MRHNA; CDR2 reads SNTAGT. The CDR3 totals 14 residues. In DNA, the CDR3 is TGTGCCAGCAGCCGGGACAGGGTTAACGGGGAGCTGTTTTTT. Protein sequence: CASSRDRVNGELFF.

The chain combines TRBV10-3 with TRBJ2-7; 9 nucleotides agree with TRBD1. This CDR3 is 13 amino acids long. Per germline, CDR1 ENHRY and CDR2 SYGVKD. V lost 10 bases, J lost 2 bases, and 6 bases stayed unmatched. CDR3: CATSRDRAYEQYF. CDR3 DNA: TGTGCCACCTCCCGGGACAGGGCCTACGAGCAGTACTTC.

This clone was recorded only once. The rearrangement uses TRBV5-5 and TRBJ2-7; a weak D match, TRBD2 (5 bases). CDR1 and CDR2 from the germline V gene are SGHKS and YYEKEE (reference sequence). CDR3 length: 13 amino acids. Trimming cost V 1 base and J 5 bases, with 10 bases left between them. DNA of the CDR3: TGTGCCAGCAGCTTGCGGGGTATCCACGAGCAGTACTTC. This encodes CASSLRGIHEQYF.

This chain uses TRBV5-6 with TRBJ2-2; D perhaps matches TRBD2 (6 bases). Deletions cut 2 bases from V and 5 bases from J, with 13 bases between. The CDR3 runs 15 residues. Germline CDR1 reads SGHDT; CDR2 reads YYEEEE. The CDR3 loop is CASSLIGGSTGELFF. The CDR3 DNA reads as TGTGCCAGCAGCTTAATTGGGGGGTCAACCGGGGAGCTGTTTTTT.

The chain employs TRBV6-1 and TRBJ1-4, with D possibly TRBD1 on 6 matching bases. Trimming cost V 8 bases and J 8 bases, with 15 bases left between them. The CDR3 covers 13 residues. Germline V gene lookup returns CDR1 MNHNS and CDR2 SASEGT. The CDR3 DNA follows: TGTGCCAGCCACACCGGGACACACGAAAAACTGTTTTTT. Its protein product is CASHTGTHEKLFF.

The rearrangement joins TRBV7-9 to TRBJ2-5; D gene unclear. The J call may be wrong; the DNA end is better matched by TRBJ2-7. The V gene's germline CDR1 is SEHNR and CDR2 FQNEAQ (reference sequence). CDR3 length: 12 residues. The CDR3 coding sequence is TGTGCCAGCAGCCTCCACAGCTACGAGCAGTACTTC. Translation gives CASSLHSYEQYF.

The DNA of the CDR3 is TGCGCCAGCAGCCTAATTAGAAACACTGAAGCTTTCTTT. It codes for CASSLIRNTEAFF. The chain carries TRBV4-1 and TRBJ1-1, with D hard to call. Germline V CDR1 and CDR2: MGHRA, YSYEKL. This CDR3 spans 13 amino acids. V was pared by 4 bases and J by 2 bases, with 8 bases between.